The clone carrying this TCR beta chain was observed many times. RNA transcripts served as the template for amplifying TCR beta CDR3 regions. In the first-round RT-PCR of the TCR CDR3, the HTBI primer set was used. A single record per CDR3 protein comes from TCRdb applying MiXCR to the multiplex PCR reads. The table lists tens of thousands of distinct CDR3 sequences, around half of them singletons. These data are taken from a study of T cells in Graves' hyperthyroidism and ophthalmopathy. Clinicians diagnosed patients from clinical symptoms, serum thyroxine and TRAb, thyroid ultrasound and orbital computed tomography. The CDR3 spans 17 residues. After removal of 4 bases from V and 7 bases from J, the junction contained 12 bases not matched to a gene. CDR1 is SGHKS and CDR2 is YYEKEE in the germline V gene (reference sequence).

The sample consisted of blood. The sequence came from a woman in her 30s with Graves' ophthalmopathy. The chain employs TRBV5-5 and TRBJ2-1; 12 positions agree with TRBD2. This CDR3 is CASSPHASGRANNEQFF. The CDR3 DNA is TGTGCCAGCAGCCCTCATGCTAGCGGGAGGGCCAATAATGAGCAGTTCTTC.